This record looks at one TCR beta chain sequence and its context. V dropped 4 bases and J dropped 7; count of bases not matched to a gene: 5. There are 14 residues in the CDR3. Germline V CDR1 and CDR2: SGHKS, YYEKEE (reference sequence). The entry originates in a study of blood T cell repertoires in COVID-19. Assay: immunoSEQ multiplex PCR; the TCRdb copy retains only in-frame clones and omits some. Here the sample spans some 490,000 clones, less than 90% being singletons. This chain uses TRBV5-5 with TRBJ1-5; TRBD1 aligns across 10 bases. The sequencing sample was made of PBMCs or T cells enriched from blood (not recorded which). The receptor's source is a woman aged 55-70 years who had recovered from COVID-19. CDR3 loop: CASSPGTGEQPQHF. The CDR3 nucleotides read TGTGCCAGCAGCCCCGGGACAGGGGAGCAGCCCCAGCATTTT.